These T cell receptor beta chains were read from a single sample in a study of chemoradiotherapy in HPV16-positive cancers. Using immunoSEQ multiplex PCR, the repertoire was profiled, and TCRdb retains in-frame clones only, with some absent. The table lists about 20,000 clones, 80% to 95% of them singletons. Here the sequenced sample was blood, taken from a patient who underwent chemoradiotherapy. The source of these receptors is a human donor with HPV-associated anogenital cancer. CDR3s include the opening cysteine and the closing phenylalanine or tryptophan. D genes are given only for firm matches.

>TRBJ1-5|TRBV19|.
CASSFSSYSNQPQHF
TGTGCCAGTAGTTTCAGTTCCTATAGCAATCAGCCCCAGCATTTT
>TRBJ2-7|TRBV7-9|.
CASSPSSYEQYF
TGTGCCAGCAGCCCGAGCTCCTACGAGCAGTACTTC
>TRBJ1-3|TRBV19|.
CASTSPGHRSGNTIYF
TGTGCCAGCACCTCTCCGGGACACCGCTCTGGAAACACCATATATTTT
>TRBJ1-3|TRBV6-5|.
CASSSDGYRNTIYF
TGTGCCAGCAGTTCGGACGGATATCGAAACACCATATATTTT
>TRBJ2-7|TRBV28|.
CASASSMGLYEQYF
TGTGCCAGCGCTAGCAGTATGGGGCTCTACGAGCAGTACTTC
>TRBJ2-1|TRBV18|TRBD2
CASSPGLASRGNEQFF
TGTGCCAGCTCACCGGGACTAGCGTCAAGGGGCAATGAGCAGTTCTTC
>TRBJ2-5|TRBV19|TRBD2
CASSIDWGGQETQYF
TGTGCCAGTAGTATAGATTGGGGGGGGCAAGAGACCCAGTACTTC
>TRBJ2-1|TRBV7-2|TRBD1
CASSPGTGSYIEQFF
TGTGCCAGCAGCCCCGGGACAGGGAGTTACATTGAGCAGTTCTTC
>TRBJ1-5|TRBV6-6|.
CASSFSFDQPQHF
TGTGCCAGCAGTTTCTCATTCGATCAGCCCCAGCATTTT
>TRBJ2-7|TRBV7-9|.
CASGAYEQYF
TGTGCCAGCGGGGCCTACGAGCAGTACTTC
>TRBJ1-5|TRBV6-4|.
CASSPQWGTNQPQHF
TGTGCCAGCTCCCCGCAGTGGGGCACAAATCAGCCCCAGCATTTT
>TRBJ2-1|TRBV5-4|TRBD2
CASTKASGLGLANNEQFF
TGTGCCAGCACCAAAGCTAGTGGTTTGGGACTAGCGAACAATGAGCAGTTCTTC
>TRBJ1-2|TRBV15|.
CATSTRQELNYGYTF
TGTGCCACCAGCACCCGACAGGAACTAAACTATGGCTACACCTTC